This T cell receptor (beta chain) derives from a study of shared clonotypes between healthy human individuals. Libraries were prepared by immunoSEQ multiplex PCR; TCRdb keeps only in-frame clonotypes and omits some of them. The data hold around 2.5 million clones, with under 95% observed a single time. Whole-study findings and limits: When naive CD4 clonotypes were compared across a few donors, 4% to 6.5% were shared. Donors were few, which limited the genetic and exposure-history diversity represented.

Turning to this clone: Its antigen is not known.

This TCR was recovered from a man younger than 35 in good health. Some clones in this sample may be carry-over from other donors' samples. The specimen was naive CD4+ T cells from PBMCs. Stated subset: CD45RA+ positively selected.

CDR3 coding DNA: TGTGCCAGCAGCTTGAGGGACCATCAGCCCCAGCATTTT. Residues: CASSLRDHQPQHF. The chain combines TRBV7-9 with TRBJ1-5; tentatively, D is TRBD1 (5 bases). V shed 3 bases and J shed 5 bases, with 8 bases lying between them. The germline gives CDR1 SEHNR, CDR2 FQNEAQ (reference sequence). This CDR3 contains 13 residues.